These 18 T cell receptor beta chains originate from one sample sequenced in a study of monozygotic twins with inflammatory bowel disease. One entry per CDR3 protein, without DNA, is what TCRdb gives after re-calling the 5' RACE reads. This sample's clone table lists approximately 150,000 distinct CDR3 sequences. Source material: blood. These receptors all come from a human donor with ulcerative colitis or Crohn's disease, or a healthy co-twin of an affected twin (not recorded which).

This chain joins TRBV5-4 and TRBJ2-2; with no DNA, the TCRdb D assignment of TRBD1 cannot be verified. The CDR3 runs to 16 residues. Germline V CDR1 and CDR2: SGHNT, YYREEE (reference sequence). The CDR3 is CASSSGQGLVTGELFF.

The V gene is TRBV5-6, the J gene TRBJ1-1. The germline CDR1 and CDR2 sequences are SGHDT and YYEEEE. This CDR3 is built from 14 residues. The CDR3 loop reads CASSPDISSLEAFF.

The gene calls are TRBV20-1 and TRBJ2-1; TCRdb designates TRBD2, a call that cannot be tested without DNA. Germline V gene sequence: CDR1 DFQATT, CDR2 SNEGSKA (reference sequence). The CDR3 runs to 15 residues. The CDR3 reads CSAPKRLAGGQGQFF.

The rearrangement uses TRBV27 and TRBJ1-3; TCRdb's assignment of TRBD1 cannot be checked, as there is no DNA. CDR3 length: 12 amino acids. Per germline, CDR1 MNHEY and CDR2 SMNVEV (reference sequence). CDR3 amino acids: CASSPGGNTIYF.

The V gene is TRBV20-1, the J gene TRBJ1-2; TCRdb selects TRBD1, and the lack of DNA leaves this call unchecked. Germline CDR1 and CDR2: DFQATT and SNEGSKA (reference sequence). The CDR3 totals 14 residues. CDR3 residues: CSASPPAGGGWCTF.

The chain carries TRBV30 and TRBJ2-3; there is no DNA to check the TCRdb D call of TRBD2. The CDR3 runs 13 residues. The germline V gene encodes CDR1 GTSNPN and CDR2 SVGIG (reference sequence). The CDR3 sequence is CAWSASSFDTQYF.

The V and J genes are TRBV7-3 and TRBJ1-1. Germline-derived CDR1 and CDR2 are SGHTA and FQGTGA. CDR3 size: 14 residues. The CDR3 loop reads CASSLMRENTEAFF. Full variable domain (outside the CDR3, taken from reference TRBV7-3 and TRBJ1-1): GAGVSQTPSNKVTEKGKYVELRCDPISGHTALYWYRQSLGQGPEFLIYFQGTGAADDSGLPNDRFFAVRPEGSVSTLKIQRTERGDSAVYLCASSLMRENTEAFFGQGTRLTVV.

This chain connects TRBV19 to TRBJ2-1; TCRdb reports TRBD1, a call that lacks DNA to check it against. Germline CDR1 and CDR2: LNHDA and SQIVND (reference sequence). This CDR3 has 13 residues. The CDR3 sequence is CASHRGQNNEQFF. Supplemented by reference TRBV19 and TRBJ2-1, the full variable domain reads DGGITQSPKYLFRKEGQNVTLSCEQNLNHDAMYWYRQDPGQGLRLIYYSQIVNDFQKGDIAEGYSVSREKKESFPLTVTSAQKNPTAFYLCASHRGQNNEQFFGPGTRLTVL.

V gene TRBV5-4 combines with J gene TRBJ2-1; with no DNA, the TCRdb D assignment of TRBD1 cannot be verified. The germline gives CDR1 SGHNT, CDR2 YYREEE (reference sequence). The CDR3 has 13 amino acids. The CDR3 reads CASSLTGDNEQFF.

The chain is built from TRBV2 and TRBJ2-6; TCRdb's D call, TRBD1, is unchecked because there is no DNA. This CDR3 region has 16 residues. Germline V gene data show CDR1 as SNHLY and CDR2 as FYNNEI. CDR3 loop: CASRASGASGANVLTF.

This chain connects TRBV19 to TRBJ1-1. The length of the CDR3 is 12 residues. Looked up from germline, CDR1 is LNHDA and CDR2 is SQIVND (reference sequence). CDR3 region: CASSTGDTEAFF.

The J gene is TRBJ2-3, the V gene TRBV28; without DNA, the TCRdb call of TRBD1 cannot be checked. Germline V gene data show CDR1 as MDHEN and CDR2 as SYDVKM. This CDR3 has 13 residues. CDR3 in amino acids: CASSSPQGDTQYF.

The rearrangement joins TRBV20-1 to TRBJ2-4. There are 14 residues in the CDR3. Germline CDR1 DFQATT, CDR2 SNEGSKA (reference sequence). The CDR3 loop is CSARDPLAKNIQYF.

CDR3 amino acids: CASSLGWDTEAFF. The chain joins TRBV18 to TRBJ1-1. The CDR3 spans 13 residues. CDR1 and CDR2 from the germline V gene are KGHSH and LQKENI.

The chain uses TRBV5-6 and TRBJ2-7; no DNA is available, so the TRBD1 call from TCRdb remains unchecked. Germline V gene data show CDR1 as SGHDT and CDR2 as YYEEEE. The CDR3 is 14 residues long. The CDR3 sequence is CASSLGGAPYEQYF. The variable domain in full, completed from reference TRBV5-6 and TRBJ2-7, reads DAGVTQSPTHLIKTRGQQVTLRCSPKSGHDTVSWYQQALGQGPQFIFQYYEEEERQRGNFPDRFSGHQFPNYSSELNVNALLLGDSALYLCASSLGGAPYEQYFGPGTRLTVT.

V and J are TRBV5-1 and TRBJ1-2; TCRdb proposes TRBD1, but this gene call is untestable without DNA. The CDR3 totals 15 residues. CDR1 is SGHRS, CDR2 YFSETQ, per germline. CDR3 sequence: CASSPPGAGAGGYTF.

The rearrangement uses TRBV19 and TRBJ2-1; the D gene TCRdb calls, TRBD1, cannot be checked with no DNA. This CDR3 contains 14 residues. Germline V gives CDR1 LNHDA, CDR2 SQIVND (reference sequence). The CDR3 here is CASSRDRWHNEQFF.

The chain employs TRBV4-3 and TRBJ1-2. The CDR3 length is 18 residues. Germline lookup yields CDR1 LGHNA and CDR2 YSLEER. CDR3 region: CASSQDLGREVGHYGYTF.